The 28 T cell receptor beta chains below all came from one sample that was sequenced in a study of T cell repertoires in cytomegalovirus infection. These receptors' antigens are unknown. Each CDR3 protein is one row after TCRdb ran MiXCR on the reads. The data contain over 250,000 distinct CDR3 sequences, less than 25% of them singletons. The sample in question was cultured PBMCs, obtained from culture after CMV antigen stimulation. These receptors all stem from a human donor in good health (CMV status not recorded). Some clones in this sample may be carry-over from other donors' samples.

Regarding this clonotype: A much larger clone sits a single nucleotide away, making a read error possible. The chain uses TRBV12-3 or TRBV12-4 and TRBJ1-2; no clear D gene. This CDR3 has 14 residues. The V gene lost 6 bases and the J gene lost 7 bases, with 18 bases spanning the gap. In DNA form, the CDR3 reads TGTGCCAGCAGAATTTATGGAGGTTTCGGTGGCTACACCTTC. This gives the protein CASRIYGGFGGYTF.

There are many counts of this clonotype. The chain recombines TRBV7-2 with TRBJ1-1; a possible D gene is TRBD1 (5 bases). CDR1 is SGHTA and CDR2 is FQGNSA in the germline V gene. The CDR3 totals 13 residues. V lost 1 base to trimming and J lost 7 bases, with 10 bases between them. The CDR3 region has the DNA TGTGCCAGCAGCTTAGGGTCAGGGCTTGAAGCTTTCTTT. This gives the protein CASSLGSGLEAFF. The full variable domain, completed using reference TRBV7-2 and TRBJ1-1, is GAGVSQSPSNKVTEKGKDVELRCDPISGHTALYWYRQSLGQGLEFLIYFQGNSAPDKSGLPSDRFSAERTGGSVSTLTIQRTQQEDSAVYLCASSLGSGLEAFFGQGTRLTVV.

The V gene is TRBV10-1, the J gene TRBJ1-1, with 10 bases aligning to TRBD1. CDR3 length: 14 residues. V lost 8 bases to trimming and J lost 3 bases; unmatched junction nucleotides: 6. Germline-derived CDR1 and CDR2 are WNHNN and SYGVQD (reference sequence). The CDR3 loop is CASSRTGGDTEAFF. The CDR3 nucleotides read TGCGCCAGCTCAAGGACAGGGGGGGACACTGAAGCTTTCTTT.

The chain is built from TRBV29-1 and TRBJ1-1; D is unresolved. V gave up 0 bases and J gave up 10 bases, with 12 bases separating them. This CDR3 is 12 amino acids long. Germline V gives CDR1 SQVTM, CDR2 ANQGSEA. CDR3 nucleotide sequence: TGCAGCGTTGAAGATCCTTGGGCTGGAGCTTTCTTT. Protein product: CSVEDPWAGAFF.

This clonotype was seen many times. V gene TRBV11-2 combines with J gene TRBJ2-5; D tentatively fits TRBD1 or TRBD2 (5 bases each). V shed 1 base and J shed 1 base, with 16 bases lying between them. Germline V gene lookup returns CDR1 SGHAT and CDR2 FQNNGV. The CDR3 covers 17 residues. CDR3 amino acids: CASSLAPGRLVQETQYF. In DNA, the CDR3 is TGTGCCAGCAGCTTAGCCCCGGGACGGTTAGTCCAAGAGACCCAGTACTTC.

The sample holds many counts of this clonotype. V gene TRBV7-2 combines with J gene TRBJ2-5; TRBD2 aligns across 14 bases. After removal of 4 bases from V and 5 bases from J, the junction contained 9 bases not matched to a gene. Looked up from germline, CDR1 is SGHTA and CDR2 is FQGNSA. The CDR3 runs to 17 residues. The CDR3 nucleotides read TGTGCCAGCAGCTCCTTGGGACTAGCGGGAGTACGGGAGACCCAGTACTTC. This codes for CASSSLGLAGVRETQYF.

The chain combines TRBV20-1 with TRBJ2-3; 10 nucleotides align to TRBD2. CDR1 and CDR2 (germline): DFQATT, SNEGSKA (reference sequence). This CDR3 has 16 residues. V gave up 6 bases and J gave up 2 bases; unmatched junction bases: 11. As DNA, the CDR3 is TGCAGTGCCCCGAGAGGGCTAGCGGGAGCCACAGATACGCAGTATTTT. Its protein product is CSAPRGLAGATDTQYF.

This clonotype has just a few counts. J is TRBJ1-2 and V is TRBV9, with D unclear. The germline gives CDR1 SGDLS, CDR2 YYNGEE. The V gene lost 4 bases and the J gene lost 3 bases, with 19 bases spanning the gap. The CDR3 sequence is 16 residues long. As DNA, the CDR3 is TGTGCCAGCAGCAACCCAGATTTCCGGCTTGACTATGGCTACACCTTC. The encoded protein is CASSNPDFRLDYGYTF.

This clonotype was observed a single time. The chain is built from TRBV4-1 and TRBJ1-5; D unresolved. This CDR3 has 13 residues. CDR1 MGHRA and CDR2 YSYEKL come from the germline V gene. The V gene lost 3 bases and the J gene lost 7 bases, with 10 bases spanning the gap. The CDR3 DNA reads as TGCGCCAGCAGCCAGGAGTTATCGCAGCCCCAGCATTTT. Translation gives CASSQELSQPQHF.

This clonotype showed up just a few times. The genes are TRBV4-1 and TRBJ1-1, with D possibly matching TRBD1 (5 bases). The germline gives CDR1 MGHRA, CDR2 YSYEKL. The CDR3 is 17 residues long. The V and J ends lost 0 bases and 0 bases respectively, with 14 bases between them. The CDR3: CASSQEFDSYMNTEAFF. The CDR3 region has the DNA TGCGCCAGCAGCCAAGAGTTCGACAGTTATATGAACACTGAAGCTTTCTTT.

This clonotype has a count of ten or more. V and J are TRBV7-2 and TRBJ2-5; weak D call: TRBD2 (5 bases). The CDR3 loop spans 15 amino acids. CDR1 and CDR2 (germline): SGHTA, FQGNSA. The germline V and J ends were trimmed by 0 bases and 2 bases, with 10 bases remaining between them. The CDR3 protein is CASSLAPSRQETQYF. Here the CDR3 DNA reads TGTGCCAGCAGCTTAGCGCCTAGCCGACAAGAGACCCAGTACTTC.

CDR3: CAISDPTGGDPLGTQYF. CDR3 nucleotides: TGTGCCATCAGTGACCCCACAGGGGGCGACCCTCTTGGTACCCAGTACTTC. This chain links TRBV10-3 with TRBJ2-5; the match to TRBD1 covers 9 bases. Trimming at V came to 3 bases and at J to 8 bases, leaving 16 bases not matched to a gene. CDR3 length: 17 residues. Looked up from germline, CDR1 is ENHRY and CDR2 is SYGVKD.

This clonotype was seen many times. J is TRBJ1-4 and V is TRBV12-3 or TRBV12-4; D unresolved. This CDR3 is 14 amino acids long. Trimming stripped 2 bases from V and 6 bases from J, with 10 bases between. CDR3 DNA: TGTGCCAGCAGTTTAAATGTTCCCGATGAAAAACTGTTTTTT. Protein product: CASSLNVPDEKLFF.

There are many counts of this clonotype. The chain combines TRBV7-2 with TRBJ2-2; D gene unclear. V dropped 2 bases and J dropped 0 bases, with 16 bases sitting between them. The CDR3 extends over 18 amino acids. Germline-derived CDR1 and CDR2 are SGHTA and FQGNSA. The CDR3 coding sequence is TGTGCCAGCAGCTTATATGGGTCCCTATTCGCGAACACCGGGGAGCTGTTTTTT. This sequence encodes CASSLYGSLFANTGELFF.

This chain links TRBV12-3 or TRBV12-4 with TRBJ2-5; D is unresolved. Trimming removed 3 bases from V and 4 bases from J, with 18 bases in between. The length of the CDR3 is 16 residues. The CDR3 is CASSFFWQDPPETQYF. The CDR3 DNA reads TGTGCCAGCAGTTTTTTCTGGCAGGACCCCCCAGAGACCCAGTACTTC.

This clonotype has just a few counts. The V call is TRBV2, the J call TRBJ2-1; TRBD1 might be the D (6 bases). Germline V gives CDR1 SNHLY, CDR2 FYNNEI. The V end lost 9 bases, the J end lost 6 bases, and 15 bases lay between the germline ends. The CDR3 length is 13 residues. As DNA, the CDR3 is TGTGCCAGTCACACAGGGTTGGGCAATGAGCAGTTCTTC. The encoded protein is CASHTGLGNEQFF.

This clonotype was picked up a small number of times. The gene calls are TRBV27 and TRBJ2-4, with D perhaps TRBD2 (5 bases). Trimming shortened V by 7 bases and J by 0 bases, and 10 bases separated the two germline ends. The germline V gene encodes CDR1 MNHEY and CDR2 SMNVEV (reference sequence). The CDR3 contains 14 residues. CDR3 DNA sequence: TGTGCCAGCAAGGTGGGAGTAGCCAAAAACATTCAGTACTTC. Its translation: CASKVGVAKNIQYF.

The CDR3 here is CATSDSTGPNEKLFF. The DNA for the CDR3 is TGTGCCACCAGTGATTCGACAGGGCCGAATGAAAAACTGTTTTTT. This chain connects TRBV24-1 to TRBJ1-4, with 7 nucleotides matching TRBD1. In germline, CDR1 is KGHDR, CDR2 SFDVKD. The CDR3 runs 15 residues. Losses at the gene ends were 2 bases for V and 5 bases for J; bases not matched to a gene: 4.

This clonotype appeared a single time. The chain carries TRBV18 and TRBJ2-1; a weak D match, TRBD2 (6 bases). Trimming took off 4 bases at V and 0 bases at J, with 19 bases between the two ends. The CDR3 length is 18 residues. Germline V lookup: CDR1 KGHSH, CDR2 LQKENI. The CDR3 sequence is CASSRRTGADSSYNEQFF. The CDR3 coding sequence is TGTGCCAGCTCACGGAGGACGGGAGCTGATAGCTCCTACAATGAGCAGTTCTTC. The whole variable domain, remainder taken from reference TRBV18 and TRBJ2-1, is NAGVMQNPRHLVRRRGQEARLRCSPMKGHSHVYWYRQLPEEGLKFMVYLQKENIIDESGMPKERFSAEFPKEGPSILRIQQVVRGDSAAYFCASSRRTGADSSYNEQFFGPGTRLTVL.

CDR3 nucleotides: TGTGCCGGGGAAACTCTCAATGAGCAGTTCTTC. Translating it yields CAGETLNEQFF. This rearrangement joins TRBV7-9 to TRBJ2-1; D gene unclear. Germline V gene data show CDR1 as SEHNR and CDR2 as FQNEAQ (reference sequence). V was clipped by 11 bases and J by 6 bases, with 11 bases between them. CDR3 length: 11 amino acids. The variable domain in full, with the rest retrieved from reference TRBV7-9 and TRBJ2-1, is DTGVSQNPRHKITKRGQNVTFRCDPISEHNRLYWYRQTLGQGPEFLTYFQNEAQLEKSRLLSDRFSAERPKGSFSTLEIQRTEQGDSAMYLCAGETLNEQFFGPGTRLTVL.

V and J are TRBV18 and TRBJ2-7, with D possibly being TRBD1 or TRBD2 (5 bases each). The CDR3 runs to 14 residues. V dropped 1 base and J dropped 0 bases, with 7 bases sitting between them. Germline V gives CDR1 KGHSH, CDR2 LQKENI. CDR3 nucleotides: TGTGCCAGCTCACCACGGGACCGCTCCTACGAGCAGTACTTC. Translating gives CASSPRDRSYEQYF. Full variable domain (outside the CDR3, taken from reference TRBV18 and TRBJ2-7): NAGVMQNPRHLVRRRGQEARLRCSPMKGHSHVYWYRQLPEEGLKFMVYLQKENIIDESGMPKERFSAEFPKEGPSILRIQQVVRGDSAAYFCASSPRDRSYEQYFGPGTRLTVT.

This clonotype was found many times. CDR3 region: CASSLAGGGTEAFF. CDR3 coding DNA: TGTGCCAGCAGCTTAGCGGGTGGGGGGACTGAAGCTTTCTTT. The chain links TRBV7-2 to TRBJ1-1; D might be TRBD1 (5 bases). Germline-derived CDR1 and CDR2 are SGHTA and FQGNSA. The CDR3 covers 14 residues. Trimming pared 0 bases from V and 5 bases from J, leaving 10 bases between.

This clonotype has only a few counts. V and J are TRBV11-3 and TRBJ1-3; 9 nucleotides align to TRBD1. This CDR3 is built from 14 residues. Germline CDR1 SGHNT, CDR2 YENEEA. V lost 5 bases to trimming and J lost 4 bases; unmatched junction nucleotides: 3. CDR3 sequence (DNA): TGTGCCAGCAGCCGGGGACAGGGAGGAAACACCATATATTTT. This encodes CASSRGQGGNTIYF.

This clonotype was seen a handful of times. The rearrangement joins TRBV6-6 to TRBJ2-3, with 7 nucleotides matching TRBD2. The CDR3 extends over 14 amino acids. The V gene's germline CDR1 is MNHNY and CDR2 SVGAGI (reference sequence). V lost 0 bases to trimming and J lost 5 bases; unmatched junction nucleotides: 2. The CDR3 sequence: CASSYSLAEDTQYF. DNA for the CDR3: TGTGCCAGCAGTTACTCGCTAGCGGAAGATACGCAGTATTTT.

J is TRBJ1-2 and V is TRBV12-3 or TRBV12-4; D is undetermined. This CDR3 contains 14 residues. V was pared by 1 base and J by 4 bases, with 10 bases between. The CDR3 region has the DNA TGTGCCAGCAGTTTAGGGGGTCTCGGCTATGGCTACACCTTC. Its translation: CASSLGGLGYGYTF.

By sample share, this clonotype is medium-sized (0.01 to 0.1%). This rearrangement joins TRBV7-2 to TRBJ2-6; 9 bases line up with TRBD2. V gave up 0 bases and J gave up 1 base; unmatched junction bases: 4. The CDR3 loop spans 18 amino acids. Germline V lookup: CDR1 SGHTA, CDR2 FQGNSA. CDR3 DNA sequence: TGTGCCAGCAGCTTAGCGCTAGCGGGGAGTTCTGGGGCCAACGTCCTGACTTTC. Translating it yields CASSLALAGSSGANVLTF.

A few counts support this clonotype. The genes are TRBV5-4 and TRBJ2-7; TRBD2 agrees at 11 bases. This CDR3 spans 16 amino acids. Germline trimming cut 2 bases from V and 5 bases from J; bases unmatched to any gene: 9. Germline CDR1 is SGHNT and CDR2 is YYREEE (reference sequence). CDR3 region: CASSLQLAGVGHEQYF. CDR3 bases: TGTGCCAGCAGCTTACAACTAGCGGGAGTTGGTCACGAGCAGTACTTC.

This chain links TRBV4-3 with TRBJ2-1; D possibly corresponds to TRBD2 (6 bases). This CDR3 comprises 16 residues. V dropped 0 bases and J dropped 3 bases, with 12 bases sitting between them. The germline CDR1 and CDR2 sequences are LGHNA and YSLEER. CDR3 loop: CASSQDVGRDYNEQFF. As DNA, the CDR3 is TGCGCCAGCAGCCAAGATGTAGGGCGGGACTACAATGAGCAGTTCTTC.